The clone carrying this TCR beta chain appeared many times. The antigen remains undetermined. The source of the sample is a study of human T cells and chemical hapten exposure. The overall study: Patch tests of 0.01% DPC on the upper back were read at 6 days. Patients were mainly female, each with alopecia areata, totalis or universalis. Study observations and caveats: Alopecia in all donors means immunity may differ from healthy individuals.

CDR3 length: 15 residues. CDR1 and CDR2 (germline): SGHDN, FVKESK. The V end lost 0 bases, the J end lost 0 bases, and 8 bases lay between the germline ends. The time point: patch test 3, about 24 weeks after DPC sensitization. Treatment defined: therapeutic diphenylcyclopropenone sensitization with weekly scalp DPC. The authors' processing: Between roughly 20,000 and 690,600 TCRs appeared in each sample, and the median stood at approximately 100,000. TCRdb re-called the RACE reads with MiXCR, one entry per CDR3 protein. TCRdb's processing, not the authors' own work, is the source of the V and J calls. The top ten clones hold roughly 1.5% of a sample with approximately 72,000 distinct CDR3 sequences, around 10% of them seen once.

The chain recombines TRBV14 with TRBJ1-1; D is uncertain. The sample in question was whole blood, obtained in connection with sensitization to the hapten diphenylcyclopropenone (DPC). The TCR comes from a woman between 50 and 59 years old with alopecia areata. Some clones in this sample may be carry-over from other donors' samples. CDR3 amino acids: CASSQDPYMNTEAFF. CDR3 coding DNA: TGTGCCAGCAGCCAAGATCCCTACATGAACACTGAAGCTTTCTTT.